The present entry profiles one T cell receptor (beta chain) with its context. These data are taken from a study of OX40 agonist ivuxolimab in advanced cancers. The germline V gene encodes CDR1 GTSNPN and CDR2 SVGIG (reference sequence). Trimming pared 3 bases from V and 3 bases from J, leaving 6 bases between. There are 11 residues in the CDR3. Clones were sequenced by immunoSEQ multiplex PCR, and TCRdb holds only the in-frame ones, with some missing. This table has tens of thousands of clones, approximately 82% appearing once. The receptor's source is an adult with an advanced solid tumor such as melanoma, head and neck, liver or kidney cancer. The source was CD4+ or CD8+ T cells sorted from blood, collected in a trial of the OX40 agonist ivuxolimab. This sequence joins TRBV30 and TRBJ2-7; D is unresolved. The CDR3 is CAWSLNYEQYF. In DNA, the CDR3 is TGTGCCTGGAGCCTCAACTACGAGCAGTACTTC.